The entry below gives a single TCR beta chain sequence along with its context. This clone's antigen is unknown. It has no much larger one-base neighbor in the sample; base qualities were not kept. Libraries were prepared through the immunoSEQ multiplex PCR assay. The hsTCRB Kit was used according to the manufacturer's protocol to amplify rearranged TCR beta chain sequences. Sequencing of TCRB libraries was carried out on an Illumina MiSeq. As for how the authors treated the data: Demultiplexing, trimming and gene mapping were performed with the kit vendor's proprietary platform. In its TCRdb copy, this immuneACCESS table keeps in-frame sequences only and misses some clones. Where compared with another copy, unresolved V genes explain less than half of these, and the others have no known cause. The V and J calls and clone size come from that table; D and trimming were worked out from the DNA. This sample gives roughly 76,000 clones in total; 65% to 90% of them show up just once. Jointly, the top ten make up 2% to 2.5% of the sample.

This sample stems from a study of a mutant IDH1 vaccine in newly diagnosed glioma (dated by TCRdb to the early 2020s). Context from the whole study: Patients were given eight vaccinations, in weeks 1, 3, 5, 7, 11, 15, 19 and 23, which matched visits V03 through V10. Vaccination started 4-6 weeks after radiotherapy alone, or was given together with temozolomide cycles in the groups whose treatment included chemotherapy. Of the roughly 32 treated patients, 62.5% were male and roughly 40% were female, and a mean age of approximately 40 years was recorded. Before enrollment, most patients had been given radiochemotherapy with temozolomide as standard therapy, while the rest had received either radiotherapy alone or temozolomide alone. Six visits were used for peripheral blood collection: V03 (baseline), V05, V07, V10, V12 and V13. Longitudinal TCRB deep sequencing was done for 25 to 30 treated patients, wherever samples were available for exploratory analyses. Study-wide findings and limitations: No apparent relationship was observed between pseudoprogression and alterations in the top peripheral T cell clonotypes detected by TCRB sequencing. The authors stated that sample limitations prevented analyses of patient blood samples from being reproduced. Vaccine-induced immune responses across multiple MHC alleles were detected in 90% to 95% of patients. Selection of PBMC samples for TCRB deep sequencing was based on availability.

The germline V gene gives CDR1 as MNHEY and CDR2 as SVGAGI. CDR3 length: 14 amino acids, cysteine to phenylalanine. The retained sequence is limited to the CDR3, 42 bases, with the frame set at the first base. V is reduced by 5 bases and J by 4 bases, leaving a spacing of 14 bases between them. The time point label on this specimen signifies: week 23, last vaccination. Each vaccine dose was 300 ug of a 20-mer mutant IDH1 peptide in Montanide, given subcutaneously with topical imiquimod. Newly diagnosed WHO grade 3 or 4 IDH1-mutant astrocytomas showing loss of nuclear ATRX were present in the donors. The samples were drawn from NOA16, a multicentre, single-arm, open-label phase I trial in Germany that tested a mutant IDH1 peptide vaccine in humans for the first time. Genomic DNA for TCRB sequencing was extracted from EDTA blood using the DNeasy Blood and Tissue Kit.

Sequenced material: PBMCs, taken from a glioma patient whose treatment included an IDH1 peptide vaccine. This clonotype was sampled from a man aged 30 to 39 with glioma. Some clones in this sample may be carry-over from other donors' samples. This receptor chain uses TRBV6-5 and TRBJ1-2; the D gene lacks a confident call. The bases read TGTGCCAGCAGTCCCGGACTCACCCCCTATGGCTACACCTTC. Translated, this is CASSPGLTPYGYTF.